The TCR beta chain under discussion was sequenced for a study of identical twins. Study results and caveats: Twins shared out-of-frame alpha sequences with excess low generation probability. Compared with models, monozygotic twins showed more out-of-frame TCR alpha sharing.

TCRdb reanalysed the 5' RACE reads using MiXCR and keeps one entry per CDR3 protein. There are 300,000 to 400,000 distinct CDR3 sequences in the sample; around 9% occur only once, and 8% to 9.5% lies in the top ten. Trimming took off 6 bases at V and 2 bases at J, with 10 bases between the two ends. The CDR3 contains 13 residues. Per the germline V gene, CDR1 is ENHRY and CDR2 is SYGVKD. This clonotype was recorded at least ten times. Its matching antigen is unknown. Input material: naive T cells sorted from blood. The TCR was taken from a woman aged 45-59 years in good health. The chain carries TRBV10-3 and TRBJ1-1; no definite D call. The CDR3 sequence is CAISAARNTEAFF. Here the CDR3 DNA reads TGTGCCATCAGCGCGGCAAGAAACACTGAAGCTTTCTTT.